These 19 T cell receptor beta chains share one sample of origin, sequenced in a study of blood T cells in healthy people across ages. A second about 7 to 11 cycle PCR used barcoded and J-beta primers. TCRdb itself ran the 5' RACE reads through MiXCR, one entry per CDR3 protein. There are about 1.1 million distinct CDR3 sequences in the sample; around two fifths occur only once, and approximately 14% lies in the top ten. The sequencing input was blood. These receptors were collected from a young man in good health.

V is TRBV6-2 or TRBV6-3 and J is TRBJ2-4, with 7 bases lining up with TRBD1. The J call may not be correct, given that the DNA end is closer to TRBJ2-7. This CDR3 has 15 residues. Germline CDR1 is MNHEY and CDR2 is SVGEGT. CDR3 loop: CASSYSEGASDEQYF. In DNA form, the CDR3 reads TGTGCCAGCAGTTACTCCGAGGGGGCAAGCGACGAGCAGTACTTC.

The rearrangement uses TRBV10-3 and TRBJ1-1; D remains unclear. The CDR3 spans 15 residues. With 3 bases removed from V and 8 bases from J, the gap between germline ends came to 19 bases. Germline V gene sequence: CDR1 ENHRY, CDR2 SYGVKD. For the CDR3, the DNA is TGTGCCATCAGTGACCGTTCGGCGAGGACGTGGGAAGCTTTCTTT. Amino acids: CAISDRSARTWEAFF.

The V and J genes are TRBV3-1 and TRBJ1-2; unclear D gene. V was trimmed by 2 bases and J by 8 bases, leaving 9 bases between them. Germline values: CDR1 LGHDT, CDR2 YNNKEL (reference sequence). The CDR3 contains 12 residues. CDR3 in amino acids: CASSQTWSGYTF. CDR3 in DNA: TGTGCCAGCAGCCAAACGTGGAGCGGCTACACCTTC.

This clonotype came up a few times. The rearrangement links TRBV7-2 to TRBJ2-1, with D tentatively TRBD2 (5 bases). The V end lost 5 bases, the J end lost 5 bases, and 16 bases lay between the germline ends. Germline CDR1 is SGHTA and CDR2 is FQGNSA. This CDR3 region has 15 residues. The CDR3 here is CASSLPLTSHNEQFF. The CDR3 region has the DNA TGTGCCAGCAGCCTCCCCCTAACTAGTCACAATGAGCAGTTCTTC.

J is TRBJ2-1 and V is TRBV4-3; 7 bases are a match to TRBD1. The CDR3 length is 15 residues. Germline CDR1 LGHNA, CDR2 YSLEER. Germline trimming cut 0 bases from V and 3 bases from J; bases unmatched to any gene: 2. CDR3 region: CASSQEGTVYNEQFF. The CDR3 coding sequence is TGCGCCAGCAGCCAAGAAGGGACAGTCTACAATGAGCAGTTCTTC.

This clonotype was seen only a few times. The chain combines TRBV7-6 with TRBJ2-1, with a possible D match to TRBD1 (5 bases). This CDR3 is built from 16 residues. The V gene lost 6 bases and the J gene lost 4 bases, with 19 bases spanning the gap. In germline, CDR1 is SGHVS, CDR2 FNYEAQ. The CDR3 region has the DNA TGTGCCAGCAGTTCCCCTCTAGGGGCAAGGTACAATGAGCAGTTCTTC. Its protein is CASSSPLGARYNEQFF.

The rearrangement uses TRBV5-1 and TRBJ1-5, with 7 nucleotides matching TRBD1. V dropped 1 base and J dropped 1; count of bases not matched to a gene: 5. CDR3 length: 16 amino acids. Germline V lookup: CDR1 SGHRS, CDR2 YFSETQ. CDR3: CASSLSGTESNQPQHF. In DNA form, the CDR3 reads TGCGCCAGCAGCTTGTCCGGGACAGAAAGCAATCAGCCCCAGCATTTT. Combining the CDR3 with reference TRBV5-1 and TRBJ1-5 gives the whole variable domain KAGVTQTPRYLIKTRGQQVTLSCSPISGHRSVSWYQQTPGQGLQFLFEYFSETQRNKGNFPGRFSGRQFSNSRSEMNVSTLELGDSALYLCASSLSGTESNQPQHFGDGTRLSIL.

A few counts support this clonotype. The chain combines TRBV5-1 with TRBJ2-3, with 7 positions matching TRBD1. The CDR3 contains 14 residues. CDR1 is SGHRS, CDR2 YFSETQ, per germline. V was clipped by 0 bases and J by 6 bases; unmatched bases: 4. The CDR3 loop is CASSLGQGYDTQYF. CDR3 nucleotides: TGCGCCAGCAGCTTGGGACAGGGTTACGATACGCAGTATTTT.

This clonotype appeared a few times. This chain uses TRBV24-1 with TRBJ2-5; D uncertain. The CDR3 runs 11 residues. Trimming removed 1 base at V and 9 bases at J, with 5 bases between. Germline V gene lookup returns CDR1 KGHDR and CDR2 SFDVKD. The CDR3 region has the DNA TGTGCCACCAGTGATTTTGGGGCCCAGTACTTC. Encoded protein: CATSDFGAQYF.

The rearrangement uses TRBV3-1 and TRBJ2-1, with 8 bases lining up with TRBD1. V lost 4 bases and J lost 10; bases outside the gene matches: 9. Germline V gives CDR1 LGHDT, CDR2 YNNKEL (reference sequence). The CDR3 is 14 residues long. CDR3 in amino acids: CASSRGQGGYEQFF. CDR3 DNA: TGTGCCAGCAGCCGTGGACAGGGCGGGTACGAGCAGTTCTTC.

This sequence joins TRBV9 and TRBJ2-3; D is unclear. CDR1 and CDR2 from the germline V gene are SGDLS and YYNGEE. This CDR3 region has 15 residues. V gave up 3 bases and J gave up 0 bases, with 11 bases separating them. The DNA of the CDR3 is TGTGCCAGCAGCGGAGGCGTGTCTAGCACAGATACGCAGTATTTT. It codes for CASSGGVSSTDTQYF.

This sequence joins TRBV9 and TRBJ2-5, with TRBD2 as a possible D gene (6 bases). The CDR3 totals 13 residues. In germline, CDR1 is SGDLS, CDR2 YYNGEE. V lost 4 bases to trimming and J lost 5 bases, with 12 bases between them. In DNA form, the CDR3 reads TGTGCCAGCAGCCCTAGCGTCACGGAGACCCAGTACTTC. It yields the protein CASSPSVTETQYF.

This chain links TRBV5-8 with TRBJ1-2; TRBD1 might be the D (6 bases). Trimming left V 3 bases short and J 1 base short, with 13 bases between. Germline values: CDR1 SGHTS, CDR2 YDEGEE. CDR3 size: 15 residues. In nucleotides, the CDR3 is TGTGCCAGCAGCTCATCCGGGACAAATAACTATGGCTACACCTTC. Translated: CASSSSGTNNYGYTF.

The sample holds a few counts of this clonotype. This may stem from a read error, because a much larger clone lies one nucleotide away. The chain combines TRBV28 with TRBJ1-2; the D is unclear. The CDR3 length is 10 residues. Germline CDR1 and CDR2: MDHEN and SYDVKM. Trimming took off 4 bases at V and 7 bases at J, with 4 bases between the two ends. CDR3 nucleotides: TGTGCCAGCAGTTCGGGTGGCTACACCTTC. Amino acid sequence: CASSSGGYTF.

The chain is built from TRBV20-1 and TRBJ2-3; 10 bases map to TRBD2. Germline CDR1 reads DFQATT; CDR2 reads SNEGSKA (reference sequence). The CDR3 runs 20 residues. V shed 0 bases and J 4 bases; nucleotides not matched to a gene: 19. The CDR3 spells CSARDSGTSDVATRADTQYF. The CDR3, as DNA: TGCAGTGCTAGAGATTCGGGGACTAGCGATGTTGCGACCCGGGCAGATACGCAGTATTTT.

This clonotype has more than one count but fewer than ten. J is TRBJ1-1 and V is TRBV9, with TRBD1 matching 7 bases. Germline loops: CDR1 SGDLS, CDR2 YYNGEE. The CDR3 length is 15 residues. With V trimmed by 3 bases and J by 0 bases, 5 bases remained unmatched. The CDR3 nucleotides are TGTGCCAGCAGCGGTACACAGGGGATGAACACTGAAGCTTTCTTT. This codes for CASSGTQGMNTEAFF. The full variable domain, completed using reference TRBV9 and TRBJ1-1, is DSGVTQTPKHLITATGQRVTLRCSPRSGDLSVYWYQQSLDQGLQFLIQYYNGEERAKGNILERFSAQQFPDLHSELNLSSLELGDSALYFCASSGTQGMNTEAFFGQGTRLTVV.

The CDR3 bases are TGCGCCAGCAGCCCTGGGACTAGCGGGGGCAATGAGCAGTACTTC. This gives the protein CASSPGTSGGNEQYF. The rearrangement uses TRBV4-3 and TRBJ2-1; 14 bases align to TRBD2. The J call is uncertain, as TRBJ2-7 better fits the DNA end. Germline assignment: CDR1 LGHNA and CDR2 YSLEER. The CDR3 loop spans 15 amino acids.

The CDR3 region has the DNA TGTGCCACCAGCAGAGACCTTTCGGACAGGGATTATGGCTACACCTTC. This translates into CATSRDLSDRDYGYTF. The chain links TRBV15 to TRBJ1-2; 8 nucleotides align to TRBD1. The CDR3 extends over 16 amino acids. Germline values: CDR1 LNHNV, CDR2 YYDKDF (reference sequence). Trimming removed 0 bases from V and 5 bases from J; junction bases left unmatched: 8. Using reference TRBV15 and TRBJ1-2 for the parts outside the CDR3, the full variable domain is DAMVIQNPRYQVTQFGKPVTLSCSQTLNHNVMYWYQQKSSQAPKLLFHYYDKDFNNEADTPDNFQSRRPNTSFCFLDIRSPGLGDTAMYLCATSRDLSDRDYGYTFGSGTRLTVV.

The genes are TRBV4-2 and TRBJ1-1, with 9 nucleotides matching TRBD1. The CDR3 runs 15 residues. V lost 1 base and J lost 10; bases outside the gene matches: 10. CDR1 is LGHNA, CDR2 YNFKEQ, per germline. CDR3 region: CASSQAPGQGLRAFF. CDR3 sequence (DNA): TGTGCCAGCAGCCAAGCCCCGGGACAGGGTCTTAGAGCTTTCTTT.